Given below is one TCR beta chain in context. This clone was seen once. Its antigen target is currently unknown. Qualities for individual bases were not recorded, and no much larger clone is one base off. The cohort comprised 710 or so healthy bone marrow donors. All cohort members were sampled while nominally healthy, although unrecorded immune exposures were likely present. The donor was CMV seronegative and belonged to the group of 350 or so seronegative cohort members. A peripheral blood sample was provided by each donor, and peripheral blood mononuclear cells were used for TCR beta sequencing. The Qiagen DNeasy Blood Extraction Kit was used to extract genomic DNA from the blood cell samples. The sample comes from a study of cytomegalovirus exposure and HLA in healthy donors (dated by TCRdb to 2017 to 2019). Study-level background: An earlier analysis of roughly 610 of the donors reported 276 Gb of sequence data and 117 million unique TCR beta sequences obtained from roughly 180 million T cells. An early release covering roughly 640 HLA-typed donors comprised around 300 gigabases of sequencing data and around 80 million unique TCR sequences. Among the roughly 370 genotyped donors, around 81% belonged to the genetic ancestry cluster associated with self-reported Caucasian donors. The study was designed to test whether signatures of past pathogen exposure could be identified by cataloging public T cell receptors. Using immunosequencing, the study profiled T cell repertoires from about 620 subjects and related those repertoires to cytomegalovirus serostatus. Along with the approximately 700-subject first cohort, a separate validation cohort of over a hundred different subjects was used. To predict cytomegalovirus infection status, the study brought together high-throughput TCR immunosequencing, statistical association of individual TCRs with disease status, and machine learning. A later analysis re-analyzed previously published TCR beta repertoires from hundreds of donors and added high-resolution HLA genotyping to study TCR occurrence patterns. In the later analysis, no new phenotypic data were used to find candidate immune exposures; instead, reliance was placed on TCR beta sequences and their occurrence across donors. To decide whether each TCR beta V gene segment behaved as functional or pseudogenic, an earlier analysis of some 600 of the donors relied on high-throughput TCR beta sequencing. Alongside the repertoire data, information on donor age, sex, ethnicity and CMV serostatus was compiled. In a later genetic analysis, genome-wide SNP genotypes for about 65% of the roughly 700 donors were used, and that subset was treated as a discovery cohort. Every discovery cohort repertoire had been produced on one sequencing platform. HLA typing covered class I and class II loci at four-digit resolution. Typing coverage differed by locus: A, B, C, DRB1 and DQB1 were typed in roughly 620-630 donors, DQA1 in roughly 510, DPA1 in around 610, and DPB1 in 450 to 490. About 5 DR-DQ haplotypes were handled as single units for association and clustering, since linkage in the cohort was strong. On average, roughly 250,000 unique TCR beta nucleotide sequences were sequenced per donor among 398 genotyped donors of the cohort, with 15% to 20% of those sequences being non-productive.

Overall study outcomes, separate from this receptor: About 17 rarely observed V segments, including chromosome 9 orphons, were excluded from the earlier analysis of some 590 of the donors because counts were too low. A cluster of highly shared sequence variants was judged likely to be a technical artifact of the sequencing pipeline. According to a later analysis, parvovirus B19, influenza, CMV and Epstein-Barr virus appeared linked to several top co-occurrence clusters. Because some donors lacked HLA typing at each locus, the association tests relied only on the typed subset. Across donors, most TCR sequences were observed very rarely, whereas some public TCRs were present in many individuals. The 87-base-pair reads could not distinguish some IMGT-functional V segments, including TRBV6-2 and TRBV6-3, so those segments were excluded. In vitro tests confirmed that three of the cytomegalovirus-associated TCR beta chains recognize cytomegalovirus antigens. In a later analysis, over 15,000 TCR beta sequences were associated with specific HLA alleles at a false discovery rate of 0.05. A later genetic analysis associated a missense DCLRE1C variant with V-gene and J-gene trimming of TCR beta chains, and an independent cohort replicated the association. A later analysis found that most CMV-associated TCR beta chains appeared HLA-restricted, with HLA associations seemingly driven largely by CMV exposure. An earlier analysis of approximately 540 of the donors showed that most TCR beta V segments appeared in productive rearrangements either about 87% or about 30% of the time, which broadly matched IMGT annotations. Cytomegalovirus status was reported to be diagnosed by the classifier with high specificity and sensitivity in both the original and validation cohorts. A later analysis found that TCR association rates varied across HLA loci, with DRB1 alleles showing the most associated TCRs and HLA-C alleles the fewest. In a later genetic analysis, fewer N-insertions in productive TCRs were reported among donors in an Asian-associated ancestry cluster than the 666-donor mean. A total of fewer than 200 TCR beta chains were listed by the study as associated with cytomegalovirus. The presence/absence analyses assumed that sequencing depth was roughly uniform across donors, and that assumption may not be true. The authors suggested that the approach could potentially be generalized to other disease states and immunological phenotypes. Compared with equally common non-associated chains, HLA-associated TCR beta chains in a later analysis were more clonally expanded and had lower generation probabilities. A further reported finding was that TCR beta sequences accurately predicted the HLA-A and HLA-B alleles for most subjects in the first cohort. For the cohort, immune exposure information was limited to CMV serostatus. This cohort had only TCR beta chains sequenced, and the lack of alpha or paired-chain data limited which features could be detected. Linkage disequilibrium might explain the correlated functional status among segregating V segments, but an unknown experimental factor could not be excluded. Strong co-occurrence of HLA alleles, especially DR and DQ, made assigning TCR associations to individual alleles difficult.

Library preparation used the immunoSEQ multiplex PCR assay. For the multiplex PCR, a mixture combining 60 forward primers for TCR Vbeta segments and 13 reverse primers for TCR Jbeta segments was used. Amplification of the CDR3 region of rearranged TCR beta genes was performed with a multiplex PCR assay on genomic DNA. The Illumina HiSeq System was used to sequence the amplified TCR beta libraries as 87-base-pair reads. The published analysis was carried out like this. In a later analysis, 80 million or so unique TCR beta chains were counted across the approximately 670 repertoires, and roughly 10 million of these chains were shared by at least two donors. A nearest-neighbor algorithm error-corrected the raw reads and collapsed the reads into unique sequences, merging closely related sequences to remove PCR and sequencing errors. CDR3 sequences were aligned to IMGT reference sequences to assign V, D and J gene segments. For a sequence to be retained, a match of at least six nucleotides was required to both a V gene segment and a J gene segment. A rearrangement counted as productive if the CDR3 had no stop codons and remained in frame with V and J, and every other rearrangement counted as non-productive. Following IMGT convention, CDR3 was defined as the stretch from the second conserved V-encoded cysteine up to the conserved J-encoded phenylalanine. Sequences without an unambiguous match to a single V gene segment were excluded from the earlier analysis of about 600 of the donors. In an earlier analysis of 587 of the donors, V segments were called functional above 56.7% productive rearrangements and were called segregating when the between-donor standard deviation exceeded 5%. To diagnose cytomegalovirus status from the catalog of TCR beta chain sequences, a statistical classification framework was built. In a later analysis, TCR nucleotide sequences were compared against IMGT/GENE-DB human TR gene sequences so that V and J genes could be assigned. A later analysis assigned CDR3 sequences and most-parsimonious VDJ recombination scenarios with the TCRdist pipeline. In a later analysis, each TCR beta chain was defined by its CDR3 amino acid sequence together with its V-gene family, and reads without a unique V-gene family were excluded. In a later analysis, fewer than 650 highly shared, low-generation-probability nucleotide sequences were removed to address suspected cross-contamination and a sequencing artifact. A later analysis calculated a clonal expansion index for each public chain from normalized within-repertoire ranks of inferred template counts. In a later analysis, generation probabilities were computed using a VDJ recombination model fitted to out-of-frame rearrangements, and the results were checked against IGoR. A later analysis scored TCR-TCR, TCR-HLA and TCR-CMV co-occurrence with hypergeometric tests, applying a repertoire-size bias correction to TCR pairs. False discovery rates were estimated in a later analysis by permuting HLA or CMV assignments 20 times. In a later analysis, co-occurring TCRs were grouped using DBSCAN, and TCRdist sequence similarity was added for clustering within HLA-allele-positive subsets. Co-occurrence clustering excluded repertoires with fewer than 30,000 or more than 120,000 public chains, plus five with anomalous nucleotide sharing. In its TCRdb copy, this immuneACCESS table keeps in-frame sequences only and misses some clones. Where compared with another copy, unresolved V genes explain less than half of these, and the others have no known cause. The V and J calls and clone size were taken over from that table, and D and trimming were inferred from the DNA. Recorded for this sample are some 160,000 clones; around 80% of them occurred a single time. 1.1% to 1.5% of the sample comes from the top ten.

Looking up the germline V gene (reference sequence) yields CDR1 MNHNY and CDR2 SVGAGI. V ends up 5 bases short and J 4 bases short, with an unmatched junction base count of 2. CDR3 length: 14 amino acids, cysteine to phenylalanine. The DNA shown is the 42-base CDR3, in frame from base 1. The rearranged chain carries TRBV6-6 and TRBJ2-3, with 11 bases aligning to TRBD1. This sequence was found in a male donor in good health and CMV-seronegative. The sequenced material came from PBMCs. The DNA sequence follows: TGTGCCAGCAGTAAGGGACAGGGGGCAGATACGCAGTATTTT. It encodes CASSKGQGADTQYF.